The 14 T cell receptor beta chains below were found in one sample sequenced in a study of cytomegalovirus exposure and HLA in healthy donors listed by TCRdb under 2017. The library came from the immunoSEQ multiplex PCR assay. The multiplex PCR relied on a mix of 60 forward primers for TCR Vbeta segments and 13 reverse primers for TCR Jbeta segments. Here the immuneACCESS table is served through TCRdb, limited to in-frame sequences with V and J called. Missing clones are a known gap in these copies; in checked studies unresolved V genes cover under half, and the rest lacks a known reason. This sample comprises 150,000 to 200,000 clones, around 80% of them detected only once. Of the sample, 1.4% to 1.5% is held by the ten largest clones. Sequenced sample: PBMCs. These receptors were taken from a woman aged 25 to 39 in good health and CMV-seropositive.

The V call is TRBV27, the J call TRBJ2-2, with D maybe TRBD1 (6 bases). This CDR3 region has 14 residues. Trimming pared 5 bases from V and 8 bases from J, leaving 15 bases between. CDR1 and CDR2 from the germline V gene are MNHEY and SMNVEV (reference sequence). CDR3 DNA: TGTGCCAGCAGTCTTTACAGGGTTTCGGGGGAGCTGTTTTTT. Residues: CASSLYRVSGELFF.

This chain joins TRBV7-2 and TRBJ2-7; 10 bases map to TRBD2. CDR3 length equals 16 residues. Trimming removed 4 bases from V and 2 bases from J; junction bases left unmatched: 8. Germline V gene sequence: CDR1 SGHTA, CDR2 FQGNSA. CDR3 sequence (DNA): TGTGCCAGCAGCTCAGACGGGACTAGCGAGGCCTACGAGCAGTACTTC. Translated: CASSSDGTSEAYEQYF.

The chain uses TRBV30 and TRBJ2-3; TRBD2 is a possible D gene (7 bases). This CDR3 comprises 13 residues. Trimming stripped 2 bases from V and 8 bases from J, with 14 bases between. The germline V gene encodes CDR1 GTSNPN and CDR2 SVGIG (reference sequence). Here the CDR3 reads CAWSSGGHPTQYF. CDR3 sequence (DNA): TGTGCCTGGAGTTCGGGGGGACACCCTACGCAGTATTTT. Combining the CDR3 with reference TRBV30 and TRBJ2-3 gives the whole variable domain SQTIHQWPATLVQPVGSPLSLECTVEGTSNPNLYWYRQAAGRGLQLLFYSVGIGQISSEVPQNLSASRPQDRQFILSSKKLLLSDSGFYLCAWSSGGHPTQYFGPGTRLTVL.

The gene calls are TRBV5-1 and TRBJ2-6; 7 bases align to TRBD1. Germline V gives CDR1 SGHRS, CDR2 YFSETQ. This CDR3 has 15 residues. The V segment lost 4 bases and the J segment 1 base; nucleotides outside the gene matches: 2. The CDR3 bases are TGCGCCAGCAGCGTCAGGGGGTCTGGGGCCAACGTCCTGACTTTC. This codes for CASSVRGSGANVLTF. The whole variable domain, remainder taken from reference TRBV5-1 and TRBJ2-6, is KAGVTQTPRYLIKTRGQQVTLSCSPISGHRSVSWYQQTPGQGLQFLFEYFSETQRNKGNFPGRFSGRQFSNSRSEMNVSTLELGDSALYLCASSVRGSGANVLTFGAGSRLTVL.

The chain has TRBV14 and TRBJ2-7; D might be TRBD2 (5 bases). The V and J ends lost 1 base and 6 bases respectively, with 13 bases between them. CDR3 length: 14 residues. Germline V gives CDR1 SGHDN, CDR2 FVKESK. This CDR3 reads CASSQVGVDGEQYF. In nucleotides, the CDR3 is TGTGCCAGCAGCCAAGTCGGGGTGGACGGCGAGCAGTACTTC.

The J gene is TRBJ2-6, the V gene TRBV28, with 7 bases matching TRBD2. V lost 9 bases, J lost 2 bases, and 1 base stayed unmatched. CDR3 size: 13 residues. CDR1 and CDR2 (germline): MDHEN, SYDVKM. The CDR3, as DNA: TGTGCCAGTGGGAGGGCTGGGGCCAACGTCCTGACTTTC. Its translation is CASGRAGANVLTF.

The rearrangement uses TRBV5-1 and TRBJ1-2; TRBD1 matches 8 bases. This CDR3 spans 14 amino acids. V shed 2 bases, J shed 6 bases, and the junction held 6 bases outside the gene matches. CDR1 SGHRS and CDR2 YFSETQ come from the germline V gene. CDR3 coding DNA: TGCGCCAGCAGCTTTCGACAGGGGAACGATGGCTACACCTTC. Translation gives CASSFRQGNDGYTF.

The V call is TRBV2, the J call TRBJ2-1; no firm D call. CDR3 length equals 12 residues. Looked up from germline, CDR1 is SNHLY and CDR2 is FYNNEI. The V and J ends lost 8 bases and 5 bases respectively, with 10 bases between them. The CDR3 here is CASRLLDNEQFF. The CDR3 coding sequence is TGTGCCAGCCGATTACTGGACAATGAGCAGTTCTTC.

This chain links TRBV27 with TRBJ2-1; TRBD1 is a possible D gene (6 bases). The CDR3 spans 13 residues. The V end was cut by 5 bases, the J end by 7 bases, with 12 bases between. Germline loops: CDR1 MNHEY, CDR2 SMNVEV (reference sequence). This chain's CDR3 is CASSHNRENEQFF. DNA of the CDR3: TGTGCCAGCAGTCATAACAGGGAGAATGAGCAGTTCTTC.

This chain uses TRBV11-2 with TRBJ1-4; the D gene is possibly TRBD1 (6 bases). Trimming removed 7 bases from V and 4 bases from J, with 13 bases in between. This CDR3 is 14 amino acids long. Germline V gene lookup returns CDR1 SGHAT and CDR2 FQNNGV. CDR3 DNA sequence: TGTGCCAGCACCATGACAGGATTTAATGAAAAACTGTTTTTT. Translated, it gives CASTMTGFNEKLFF.

CDR3 in amino acids: CASSLGGSFIDTQYF. The CDR3 bases are TGTGCCAGCAGCTTGGGGGGCAGTTTTATAGATACGCAGTATTTT. The rearrangement links TRBV5-6 to TRBJ2-3; the D gene is possibly TRBD1 (5 bases). CDR1 SGHDT and CDR2 YYEEEE come from the germline V gene. The length of the CDR3 is 15 residues. The V end was cut by 0 bases, the J end by 5 bases, with 13 bases between.

The chain is built from TRBV30 and TRBJ2-5; 9 nucleotides line up with TRBD2. V gave up 0 bases and J gave up 4 bases; unmatched junction bases: 6. The CDR3 consists of 15 residues. Germline CDR1 GTSNPN, CDR2 SVGIG (reference sequence). The CDR3 here is CAWSVGQRGAETQYF. The CDR3, as DNA: TGTGCCTGGAGTGTAGGACAGCGGGGGGCAGAGACCCAGTACTTC.

The rearrangement joins TRBV2 to TRBJ2-1, with D possibly matching TRBD1 (6 bases). V was shortened by 7 bases and J by 9 bases, with 16 bases between the two germline ends. CDR1 SNHLY and CDR2 FYNNEI come from the germline V gene. CDR3 size: 13 residues. This CDR3 is CASKGRGKGEQFF. CDR3 nucleotide sequence: TGTGCCAGCAAGGGCAGGGGAAAGGGTGAGCAGTTCTTC.

The chain carries TRBV19 and TRBJ2-2, with a weak D call TRBD1 (7 bases). The germline gives CDR1 LNHDA, CDR2 SQIVND (reference sequence). V lost 10 bases and J 7 bases, leaving 13 bases between the germline ends. This CDR3 is built from 12 residues. The CDR3 loop reads CAIRQGGGELFF. CDR3 sequence (DNA): TGTGCCATAAGACAGGGAGGCGGGGAGCTGTTTTTT.